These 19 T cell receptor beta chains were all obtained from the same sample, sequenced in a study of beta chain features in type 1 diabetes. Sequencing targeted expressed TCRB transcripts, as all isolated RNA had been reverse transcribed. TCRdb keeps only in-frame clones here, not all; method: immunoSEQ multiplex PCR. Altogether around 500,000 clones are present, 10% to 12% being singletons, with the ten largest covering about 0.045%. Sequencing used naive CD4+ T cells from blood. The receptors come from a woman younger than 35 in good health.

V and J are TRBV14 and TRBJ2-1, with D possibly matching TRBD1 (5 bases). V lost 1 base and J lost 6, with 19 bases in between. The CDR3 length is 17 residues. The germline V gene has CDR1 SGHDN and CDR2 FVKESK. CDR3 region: CASSQGLGQRPRNEQFF. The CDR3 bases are TGTGCCAGCAGCCAAGGATTGGGGCAGAGGCCCCGCAATGAGCAGTTCTTC. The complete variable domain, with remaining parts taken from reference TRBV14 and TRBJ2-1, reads EAGVTQFPSHSVIEKGQTVTLRCDPISGHDNLYWYRRVMGKEIKFLLHFVKESKQDESGMPNNRFLAERTGGTYSTLKVQPAELEDSGVYFCASSQGLGQRPRNEQFFGPGTRLTVL.

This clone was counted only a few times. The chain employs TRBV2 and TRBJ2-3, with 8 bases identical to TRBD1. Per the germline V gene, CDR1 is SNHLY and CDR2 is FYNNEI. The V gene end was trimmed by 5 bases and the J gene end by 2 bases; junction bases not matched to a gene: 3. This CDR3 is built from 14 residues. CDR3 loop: CASSKDRVTDTQYF. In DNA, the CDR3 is TGTGCCAGCAGTAAGGACAGGGTCACAGATACGCAGTATTTT.

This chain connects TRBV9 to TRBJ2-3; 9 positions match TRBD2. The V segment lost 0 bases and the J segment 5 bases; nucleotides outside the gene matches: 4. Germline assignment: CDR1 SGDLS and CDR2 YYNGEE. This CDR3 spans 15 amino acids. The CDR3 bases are TGTGCCAGCAGCGTAGGCGGGAGGGCCTTAGATACGCAGTATTTT. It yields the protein CASSVGGRALDTQYF.

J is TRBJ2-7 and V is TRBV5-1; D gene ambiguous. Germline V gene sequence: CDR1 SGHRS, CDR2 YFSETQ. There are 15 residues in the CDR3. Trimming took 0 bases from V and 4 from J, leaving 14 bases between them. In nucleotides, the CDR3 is TGCGCCAGCAGCTTGGGAGAGCGCCACACGTACGAGCAGTACGTC. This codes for CASSLGERHTYEQYV.

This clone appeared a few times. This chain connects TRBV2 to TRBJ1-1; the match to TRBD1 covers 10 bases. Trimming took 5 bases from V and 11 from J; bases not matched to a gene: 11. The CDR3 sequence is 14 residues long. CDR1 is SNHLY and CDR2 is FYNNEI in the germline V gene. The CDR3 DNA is TGTGCCAGCAGTTGGCCTGGACAGGGGGTTTTTGCTTTCTTT. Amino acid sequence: CASSWPGQGVFAFF.

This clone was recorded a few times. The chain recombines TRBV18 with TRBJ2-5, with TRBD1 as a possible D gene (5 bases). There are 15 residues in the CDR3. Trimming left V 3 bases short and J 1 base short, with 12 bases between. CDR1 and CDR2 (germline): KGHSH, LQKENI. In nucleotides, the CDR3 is TGTGCCAGCTCACCTAAGCAGGGTTCCCAAGAGACCCAGTACTTC. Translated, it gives CASSPKQGSQETQYF.

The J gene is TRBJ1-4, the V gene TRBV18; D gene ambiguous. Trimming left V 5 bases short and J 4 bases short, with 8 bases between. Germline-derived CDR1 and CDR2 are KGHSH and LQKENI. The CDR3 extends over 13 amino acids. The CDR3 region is CASSSGLNEKLFF. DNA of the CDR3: TGTGCCAGCTCAAGTGGGCTTAATGAAAAACTGTTTTTT.

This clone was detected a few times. The CDR3 DNA reads TGTGCCAGCTCCCAGGGCCTCTCCAGGGACCAAGAGACCCAGTACTTC. It yields the protein CASSQGLSRDQETQYF. V gene TRBV18 combines with J gene TRBJ2-5, with D perhaps matching TRBD1 (5 bases). Trimming took 6 bases from V and 0 from J, leaving 17 bases between them. The CDR3 length is 16 residues. CDR1 is KGHSH and CDR2 is LQKENI in the germline V gene.

The CDR3 spells CASSPPWAGDRTGELFF. The CDR3 DNA reads TGCGCCAGCAGCCCGCCGTGGGCGGGAGATCGCACCGGGGAGCTGTTTTTT. The rearrangement joins TRBV4-1 to TRBJ2-2, with 7 nucleotides matching TRBD2. The CDR3 length is 17 residues. V shed 4 bases and J 4 bases; nucleotides not matched to a gene: 12. The germline V gene encodes CDR1 MGHRA and CDR2 YSYEKL.

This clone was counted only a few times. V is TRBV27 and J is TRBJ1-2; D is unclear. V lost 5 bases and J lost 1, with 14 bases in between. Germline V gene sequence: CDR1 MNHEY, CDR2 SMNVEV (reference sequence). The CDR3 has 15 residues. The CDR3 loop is CASSPFGGFNYGYTF. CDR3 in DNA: TGTGCCAGCAGTCCCTTCGGCGGGTTTAACTATGGCTACACCTTC.

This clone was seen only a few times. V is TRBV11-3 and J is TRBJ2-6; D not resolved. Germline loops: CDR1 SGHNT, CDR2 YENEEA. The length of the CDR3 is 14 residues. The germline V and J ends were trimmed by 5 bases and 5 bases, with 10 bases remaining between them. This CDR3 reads CASSPFDRANVLTF. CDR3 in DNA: TGTGCCAGCAGCCCCTTCGACAGGGCCAACGTCCTGACTTTC.

The CDR3 spells CAWSPFWGESSGANVLTF. DNA for the CDR3: TGTGCCTGGAGTCCTTTCTGGGGGGAGAGCTCTGGGGCCAACGTCCTGACTTTC. The chain uses TRBV30 and TRBJ2-6, with a weak D call TRBD2 (6 bases). From germline, CDR1 is GTSNPN and CDR2 SVGIG (reference sequence). The V end lost 2 bases, the J end lost 0 bases, and 17 bases lay between the germline ends. The CDR3 has 18 amino acids.

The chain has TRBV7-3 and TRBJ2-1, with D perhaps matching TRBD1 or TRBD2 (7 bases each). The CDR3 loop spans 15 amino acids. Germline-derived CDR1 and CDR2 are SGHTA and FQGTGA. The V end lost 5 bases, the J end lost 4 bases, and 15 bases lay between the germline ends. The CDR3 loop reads CASSTRGDRYNEQFF. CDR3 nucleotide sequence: TGTGCCAGCAGCACCCGGGGGGACAGATACAATGAGCAGTTCTTC.

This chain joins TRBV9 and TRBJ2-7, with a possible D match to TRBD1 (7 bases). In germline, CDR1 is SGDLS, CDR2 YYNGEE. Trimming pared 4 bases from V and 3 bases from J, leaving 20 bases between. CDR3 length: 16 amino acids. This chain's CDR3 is CASSPQVAGGGYEQYF. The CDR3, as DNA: TGTGCCAGCAGCCCCCAGGTGGCAGGGGGAGGCTACGAGCAGTACTTC.

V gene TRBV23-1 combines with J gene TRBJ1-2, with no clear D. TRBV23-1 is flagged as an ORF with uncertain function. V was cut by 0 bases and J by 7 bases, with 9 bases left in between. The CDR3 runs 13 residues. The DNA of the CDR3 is TGCGCCAGCAGTCAATCGGCCTCGTGTGGCTACACCTTC. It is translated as CASSQSASCGYTF.

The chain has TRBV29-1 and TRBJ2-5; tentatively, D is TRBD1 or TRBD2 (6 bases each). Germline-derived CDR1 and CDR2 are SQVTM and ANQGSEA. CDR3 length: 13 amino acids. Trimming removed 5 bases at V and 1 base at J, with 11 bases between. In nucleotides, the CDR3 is TGCAGCGTTTTCCGGGGGCTCCAAGAGACCCAGTACTTC. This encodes CSVFRGLQETQYF.

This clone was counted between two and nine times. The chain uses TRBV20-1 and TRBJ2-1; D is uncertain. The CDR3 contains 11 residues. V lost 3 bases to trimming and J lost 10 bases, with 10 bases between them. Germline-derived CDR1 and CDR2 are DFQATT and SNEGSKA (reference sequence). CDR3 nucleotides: TGCAGTGCTAGGAATGTTGCGGAGCAGTTCTTC. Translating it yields CSARNVAEQFF.

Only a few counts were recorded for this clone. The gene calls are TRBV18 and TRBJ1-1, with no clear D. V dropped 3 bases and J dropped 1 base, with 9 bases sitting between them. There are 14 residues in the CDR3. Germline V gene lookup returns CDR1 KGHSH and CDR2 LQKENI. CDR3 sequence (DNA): TGTGCCAGCTCACCGGTTAATAAGAACACTGAAGCTTTCTTT. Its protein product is CASSPVNKNTEAFF.

The CDR3 DNA reads TGTGCCAGCAGCCAAGTAGGGGGCGGGGAGACCCAGTACTTC. The encoded protein is CASSQVGGGETQYF. The rearrangement links TRBV7-2 to TRBJ2-7; 7 bases are shared with TRBD1. With the DNA end fitting TRBJ2-5 better, the J assignment may be wrong. This CDR3 spans 14 amino acids. CDR1 SGHTA and CDR2 FQGNSA come from the germline V gene.